These 20 T cell receptor beta chains share one sample of origin, sequenced in a study of CD8 T cells in ankylosing spondylitis. TCRdb re-called the 5' RACE reads through MiXCR, storing one row per CDR3 protein. The sample holds 250,000 to 300,000 distinct CDR3 sequences, around 19% seen once. Sequenced sample: blood, either unsorted or a sorted T cell fraction (not recorded which). Receptor source: a male donor with ankylosing spondylitis or in good health (not recorded which).

V and J are TRBV5-1 and TRBJ1-1; no definite D call. CDR3 length equals 13 residues. Germline loops: CDR1 SGHRS, CDR2 YFSETQ. The V gene lost 7 bases and the J gene lost 6 bases, with 16 bases spanning the gap. CDR3 residues: CASRLGLSAEAFF. CDR3 DNA: TGCGCCAGCCGTCTCGGACTATCCGCTGAAGCTTTCTTT.

This clonotype appeared a few times. The rearrangement links TRBV20-1 to TRBJ1-2; D possibly corresponds to TRBD1 (6 bases). The CDR3 runs 11 residues. The V gene's germline CDR1 is DFQATT and CDR2 SNEGSKA (reference sequence). Trimming removed 6 bases from V and 12 bases from J, with 17 bases in between. CDR3 loop: CSAIDRRLHTF. DNA for the CDR3: TGCAGTGCCATTGACAGGCGTCTCCACACCTTC.

The chain joins TRBV20-1 to TRBJ1-6; a possible D gene is TRBD1 (5 bases). The CDR3 is 16 amino acids. V shed 7 bases and J shed 9 bases, with 25 bases lying between them. Germline V gene lookup returns CDR1 DFQATT and CDR2 SNEGSKA (reference sequence). The CDR3 sequence is CSDSRDLSPGSSPLHF. CDR3 DNA sequence: TGCAGTGATAGTAGGGACTTGTCTCCGGGGAGTTCACCCCTCCACTTT.

This clonotype has only a few counts. The gene calls are TRBV24-1 and TRBJ2-5, with TRBD1 matching 8 bases. There are 15 residues in the CDR3. V shed 3 bases and J 5 bases; nucleotides not matched to a gene: 7. CDR1 and CDR2 (germline): KGHDR, SFDVKD. CDR3 amino acids: CATSDRQGQLETQYF. The CDR3 bases are TGTGCCACCAGTGATCGACAGGGGCAGTTGGAGACCCAGTACTTC.

This clonotype was picked up a small number of times. The CDR3 nucleotides read TGTGCCAGCAGTGAATTATGGGAGGCCGGTGGCTACACCTTC. This sequence encodes CASSELWEAGGYTF. V usage is TRBV6-1 and J usage is TRBJ1-2; the D is unclear. This CDR3 is 14 amino acids long. Trimming pared 2 bases from V and 7 bases from J, leaving 14 bases between. Germline V gene lookup returns CDR1 MNHNS and CDR2 SASEGT.

The chain links TRBV12-3 or TRBV12-4 to TRBJ2-1; 8 positions agree with TRBD1. The CDR3 covers 17 residues. Trimming at V came to 5 bases and at J to 8 bases, leaving 17 bases not matched to a gene. CDR3 sequence (DNA): TGTGCCAGCAGTCCGTCCCCGGGACAGGTTGTGGGGCATGAGCAGTTCTTC. Amino acids: CASSPSPGQVVGHEQFF.

V and J are TRBV20-1 and TRBJ2-7, with 7 bases fitting TRBD2. The CDR3 spans 13 residues. The germline V gene encodes CDR1 DFQATT and CDR2 SNEGSKA (reference sequence). The junction had 9 bases not matched to a gene; V was cut back by 5 bases and J by 5 bases. The CDR3 here is CSAWGLNGNEQYV. DNA of the CDR3: TGCAGTGCTTGGGGACTAAATGGTAACGAGCAGTACGTC.

The sample holds a few counts of this clonotype. The gene calls are TRBV7-8 and TRBJ2-3; D possibly corresponds to TRBD2 (6 bases). Trimming took off 1 base at V and 2 bases at J, with 22 bases between the two ends. This CDR3 has 19 residues. CDR1 SGHVS and CDR2 FQNEAQ come from the germline V gene. In nucleotides, the CDR3 is TGTGCCAGCAGCTTAGTAACCCTGCCCCCACGGCGGGACACAGATACGCAGTATTTT. Translated, it gives CASSLVTLPPRRDTDTQYF.

This clonotype was counted many times. The chain carries TRBV5-1 and TRBJ2-3; no reliable D call. V lost 2 bases to trimming and J lost 2 bases, with 12 bases between them. From germline, CDR1 is SGHRS and CDR2 YFSETQ. This CDR3 has 15 amino acids. CDR3 nucleotide sequence: TGCGCCAGCAGCTTCAAGGGCTCTACCACAGATACGCAGTATTTT. Encoded protein: CASSFKGSTTDTQYF.

The chain employs TRBV7-2 and TRBJ2-1, with unresolved D. This CDR3 region has 14 residues. Germline lookup yields CDR1 SGHTA and CDR2 FQGNSA. Trimming stripped 1 base from V and 7 bases from J, with 11 bases between. The CDR3 DNA follows: TGTGCCAGCAGCTTAGTTATCCGGAGTAATGAGCAGTTCTTC. Amino acid sequence: CASSLVIRSNEQFF.

This clonotype was observed many times. V gene TRBV9 combines with J gene TRBJ2-1; a possible D gene is TRBD1 (5 bases). V was shortened by 3 bases and J by 10 bases, with 8 bases between the two germline ends. Germline-derived CDR1 and CDR2 are SGDLS and YYNGEE. This CDR3 region has 11 residues. The CDR3 loop reads CASSDPGEQFF. The CDR3 bases are TGTGCCAGCAGCGACCCAGGGGAGCAGTTCTTC.

This clonotype was detected only a few times. The V gene is TRBV5-1, the J gene TRBJ1-2; D remains ambiguous. The germline CDR1 and CDR2 sequences are SGHRS and YFSETQ. The CDR3 is 15 amino acids. Trimming removed 0 bases at V and 7 bases at J, with 16 bases between. The CDR3 sequence is CASSLEGPPPGGYTF. The CDR3 region has the DNA TGCGCCAGCAGCTTGGAAGGACCTCCACCGGGTGGCTACACCTTC.

The chain has TRBV12-3 or TRBV12-4 and TRBJ2-1; 9 nucleotides agree with TRBD2. Losses at the gene ends were 6 bases for V and 1 base for J; bases not matched to a gene: 4. This CDR3 spans 15 amino acids. CDR3 coding DNA: TGTGCCAGCAGATCGGGACTAGCATCCTACAATGAGCAGTTCTTC. Protein product: CASRSGLASYNEQFF.

This clonotype was counted only a few times. CDR3 protein: CASSLSLVGGRQFF. The CDR3 region has the DNA TGTGCCAGCAGCTTAAGTCTGGTCGGGGGACGGCAGTTCTTC. This chain links TRBV7-3 with TRBJ2-1; D may be TRBD2 (6 bases). CDR1 and CDR2 (germline): SGHTA, FQGTGA. Between the trimmed V and J ends, which lost 1 base and 12 bases, there was a span of 16 bases. The CDR3 totals 14 residues.

The J gene is TRBJ2-1, the V gene TRBV3-1; 9 bases are a match to TRBD2. CDR1 and CDR2 from the germline V gene are LGHDT and YNNKEL (reference sequence). This CDR3 is built from 17 residues. V lost 4 bases, J lost 7 bases, and 14 bases stayed unmatched. The CDR3 DNA reads TGTGCCAGCAGCCCGTCCTTCTCTAGCGGGATCGGGAATGAGCAGTTCTTC. Translated, it gives CASSPSFSSGIGNEQFF.

This clonotype was seen more than once but under ten times. This rearrangement joins TRBV5-1 to TRBJ2-6; TRBD1 agrees at 8 bases. J was trimmed by 0 bases and V by 1 base; bases with no gene match: 9. The germline gives CDR1 SGHRS, CDR2 YFSETQ. The CDR3 sequence is 19 residues long. The CDR3 here is CASSLSSGQGSSGANVLTF. CDR3 coding DNA: TGCGCCAGCAGCTTGAGTAGTGGACAGGGAAGCTCTGGGGCCAACGTCCTGACTTTC.

This clonotype was observed at least ten times. This chain uses TRBV12-3 or TRBV12-4 with TRBJ2-5, with D possibly called TRBD1 or TRBD2 (7 bases each). The CDR3 has 14 residues. The V gene lost 4 bases and the J gene lost 2 bases, with 11 bases spanning the gap. CDR3 protein: CASSSGGQQETQYF. CDR3 nucleotide sequence: TGTGCCAGCAGTTCGGGGGGACAGCAAGAGACCCAGTACTTC.

This clonotype was seen a few times. CDR3 DNA: TGTGCCAGCAGCGGGACCTTATCTAACTATGGCTACACCTTC. Protein product: CASSGTLSNYGYTF. V and J are TRBV9 and TRBJ1-2; no clear D. Deletions cut 3 bases from V and 0 bases from J, with 9 bases between. The V gene's germline CDR1 is SGDLS and CDR2 YYNGEE. The CDR3 consists of 14 residues. Variable domain in full (rest from reference TRBV9 and TRBJ1-2): DSGVTQTPKHLITATGQRVTLRCSPRSGDLSVYWYQQSLDQGLQFLIQYYNGEERAKGNILERFSAQQFPDLHSELNLSSLELGDSALYFCASSGTLSNYGYTFGSGTRLTVV.

This clonotype was seen repeatedly, ten times or more. The chain recombines TRBV5-1 with TRBJ2-4; D gene ambiguous. The CDR3 sequence is 15 residues long. V gave up 0 bases and J gave up 1 base, with 8 bases separating them. From germline, CDR1 is SGHRS and CDR2 YFSETQ. This CDR3 is CASSLASGAKNIQYF. CDR3 DNA: TGCGCCAGCAGCTTGGCGTCCGGGGCCAAAAACATTCAGTACTTC.

The chain joins TRBV7-2 to TRBJ2-6, with TRBD1 matching over 8 bases. The V gene end was trimmed by 5 bases and the J gene end by 0 bases; junction bases not matched to a gene: 6. Per germline, CDR1 SGHTA and CDR2 FQGNSA. The CDR3 has 17 amino acids. DNA for the CDR3: TGTGCCAGCAGCCCTCGACAGGGGCGCTCTGGGGCCAACGTCCTGACTTTC. Protein sequence: CASSPRQGRSGANVLTF.